This entry is about one T cell receptor beta chain. These data belong to a study of blood T cell repertoires in COVID-19. Trimming at V came to 2 bases and at J to 5 bases, leaving 7 bases not matched to a gene. This CDR3 spans 16 amino acids. Germline V gives CDR1 MNHEY, CDR2 SVGAGI. Produced via immunoSEQ multiplex PCR; TCRdb's table is partial and in-frame only. The sample holds some 250,000 clones, approximately 90% seen once. This clonotype was obtained from a woman between 40 and 50 years old with acute COVID-19. The chain employs TRBV6-5 and TRBJ2-1; 9 bases match TRBD1. Sequenced material: PBMCs or T cells enriched from blood (not recorded which). CDR3 loop: CASSYLGWTGDNEQFF. The DNA of the CDR3 is TGTGCCAGCAGTTACCTGGGGTGGACAGGGGACAATGAGCAGTTCTTC.